Listed here are 17 T cell receptor beta chains from one sample, sequenced in a study of blood T cells in healthy people across ages. Primed by a sample-barcoded 5' primer and a J-beta primer mix, a second PCR proceeded for about 6 to 12 cycles. TCRdb analysed the 5' RACE reads with MiXCR anew, one entry per CDR3 protein. The sample shows about 540,000 distinct CDR3 sequences, 24% of them seen only once. These data were likewise used in another study, on T cells of mothers and their children.

Sequencing was carried out using blood. The receptors stem from a boy aged 5 to 17 in good health.

The rearrangement joins TRBV24-1 to TRBJ2-3; 13 bases fit TRBD2. The CDR3 is made up of 18 amino acids. Germline loops: CDR1 KGHDR, CDR2 SFDVKD. Trimming took 4 bases from V and 2 from J; bases not matched to a gene: 8. The CDR3 here is CATSDHRLAGGHTDTQYF. In DNA form, the CDR3 reads TGTGCCACCAGTGACCATAGACTAGCGGGGGGCCACACAGATACGCAGTATTTT.

The CDR3 DNA reads as TGTGCCAGCAGCCCGCGAACGGGCGGGGGGGCCTATGAGCAGTTCTTC. Protein sequence: CASSPRTGGGAYEQFF. The rearrangement joins TRBV5-5 to TRBJ2-5, with TRBD2 matching 9 bases. The DNA end favors TRBJ2-1, so the J call may be wrong. Germline CDR1 SGHKS, CDR2 YYEKEE (reference sequence). The CDR3 has 16 amino acids.

J is TRBJ2-1 and V is TRBV20-1, with 11 bases identical to TRBD2. Germline V gives CDR1 DFQATT, CDR2 SNEGSKA (reference sequence). The CDR3 contains 16 residues. The trim removed 3 bases at V and 8 bases at J, leaving 12 bases unmatched. CDR3 coding DNA: TGCAGTGCTAGTGGTCTAGCGGGAGGCCCGGGGCATGAGCAGTTCTTC. Protein: CSASGLAGGPGHEQFF.

The V gene is TRBV27, the J gene TRBJ2-5, with no clear D. Near its end, the DNA agrees better with TRBJ2-1, so the J call may be wrong. This CDR3 is built from 13 residues. Looked up from germline, CDR1 is MNHEY and CDR2 is SMNVEV (reference sequence). The CDR3 region is CATHRISRDEQFF. CDR3 bases: TGTGCCACCCACCGCATAAGTCGGGATGAGCAGTTCTTC.

This clonotype was found once. This chain links TRBV20-1 with TRBJ2-7, with a possible D match to TRBD2 (5 bases). The CDR3 extends over 13 amino acids. The V and J ends lost 3 bases and 6 bases respectively, with 15 bases between them. Germline V gene lookup returns CDR1 DFQATT and CDR2 SNEGSKA (reference sequence). CDR3 in amino acids: CSARAVREGEQYF. The DNA of the CDR3 is TGCAGTGCTAGGGCGGTTAGAGAGGGCGAGCAGTACTTC.

This clonotype was seen just once. This chain uses TRBV5-1 with TRBJ1-1, with 7 positions matching TRBD1. This CDR3 region has 15 residues. Trimming at V came to 4 bases and at J to 0 bases, leaving 6 bases not matched to a gene. Germline CDR1 and CDR2: SGHRS and YFSETQ. CDR3 region: CASSPQGTMNTEAFF. As DNA, the CDR3 is TGCGCCAGCAGCCCACAGGGGACGATGAACACTGAAGCTTTCTTT.

This clonotype was seen more than once but under ten times. The V gene is TRBV7-9, the J gene TRBJ1-1; D ambiguous. The CDR3 spans 14 residues. Germline lookup yields CDR1 SEHNR and CDR2 FQNEAQ (reference sequence). V lost 1 base and J lost 4, with 10 bases in between. CDR3 bases: TGTGCCAGCAGCTTAGGACATGTAGGCACTGAAGCTTTCTTT. Translating gives CASSLGHVGTEAFF.

This clonotype has just a few counts. The chain has TRBV28 and TRBJ2-5; D remains ambiguous. CDR1 and CDR2 (germline): MDHEN, SYDVKM. V was shortened by 6 bases and J by 11 bases, with 19 bases between the two germline ends. The length of the CDR3 is 13 residues. DNA of the CDR3: TGTGCCAGCAGCGACGGGCTCCCCATTGAGCAGTACTTC. Protein sequence: CASSDGLPIEQYF.

In this sample, this clonotype turned up a few times. V is TRBV18 and J is TRBJ2-7, with 8 bases identical to TRBD1. The CDR3 extends over 15 amino acids. Germline CDR1 reads KGHSH; CDR2 reads LQKENI. Losses at the gene ends were 0 bases for V and 1 base for J; bases not matched to a gene: 2. CDR3 nucleotide sequence: TGTGCCAGCTCACCACCGGGACAGGCATCCTACGAGCAGTACTTC. Translation: CASSPPGQASYEQYF. Full variable domain (missing parts from reference TRBV18 and TRBJ2-7): NAGVMQNPRHLVRRRGQEARLRCSPMKGHSHVYWYRQLPEEGLKFMVYLQKENIIDESGMPKERFSAEFPKEGPSILRIQQVVRGDSAAYFCASSPPGQASYEQYFGPGTRLTVT.

The chain recombines TRBV6-5 with TRBJ2-3, with D perhaps TRBD1 (5 bases). Germline V gene data show CDR1 as MNHEY and CDR2 as SVGAGI. The CDR3 has 15 amino acids. The V end was cut by 0 bases, the J end by 4 bases, with 11 bases between. The CDR3 region has the DNA TGTGCCAGCAGTTACTCGGGCAGGGCAGCAGATACGCAGTATTTT. Its translation: CASSYSGRAADTQYF.

This clonotype was recorded a few times. V gene TRBV28 combines with J gene TRBJ1-1, with TRBD1 as a possible D gene (5 bases). Germline-derived CDR1 and CDR2 are MDHEN and SYDVKM. Trimming cost V 10 bases and J 0 bases, with 12 bases left between them. There are 13 residues in the CDR3. The CDR3 nucleotides read TGTGCCACGGTACAGGCGCTGAACACTGAAGCTTTCTTT. Its protein is CATVQALNTEAFF.

This clonotype has a count of ten or more. This rearrangement joins TRBV6-2 or TRBV6-3 to TRBJ2-5, with D perhaps matching TRBD1 or TRBD2 (6 bases each). CDR3 size: 12 residues. V lost 7 bases to trimming and J lost 11 bases, with 17 bases between them. Germline CDR1 reads MNHEY; CDR2 reads SVGEGT. CDR3 DNA: TGTGCCAGCATGACAGGCTGGGAGGCGCAGTACTTC. Amino acid sequence: CASMTGWEAQYF.

The chain couples TRBV7-8 to TRBJ1-2; D unclear. The CDR3 has 13 amino acids. Germline-derived CDR1 and CDR2 are SGHVS and FQNEAQ. With 8 bases removed from V and 6 bases from J, the gap between germline ends came to 16 bases. CDR3 bases: TGTGCCAGCTCCCCGGGTCAGGATCATGGCTACACCTTC. Protein product: CASSPGQDHGYTF. The full variable domain, rest sourced from reference TRBV7-8 and TRBJ1-2, is GAGVSQSPRYKVAKRGQDVALRCDPISGHVSLFWYQQALGQGPEFLTYFQNEAQLDKSGLPSDRFFAERPEGSVSTLKIQRTQQEDSAVYLCASSPGQDHGYTFGSGTRLTVV.

V usage is TRBV20-1 and J usage is TRBJ1-1, with a tentative D call TRBD1 (6 bases). The CDR3 runs to 12 residues. Germline CDR1 reads DFQATT; CDR2 reads SNEGSKA (reference sequence). The V end was cut by 3 bases, the J end by 5 bases, with 10 bases between. CDR3 in DNA: TGCAGTGCTAGTAGGGGGGGGACTGAAGCTTTCTTT. It codes for CSASRGGTEAFF.

This clonotype was seen only a few times. J is TRBJ2-3 and V is TRBV4-2; 9 bases are a match to TRBD1. The germline V gene has CDR1 LGHNA and CDR2 YNFKEQ. The J segment lost 0 bases and the V segment lost 0 bases, leaving 13 bases of the junction unmatched. The CDR3 has 20 amino acids. CDR3 DNA: TGTGCCAGCAGCCAAGAGGGGGAAACCGGGGGACAGGGTAGCACAGATACGCAGTATTTT. Its protein is CASSQEGETGGQGSTDTQYF.

The chain combines TRBV7-2 with TRBJ2-7, with 8 bases matching TRBD1. The CDR3 runs to 15 residues. Trimming cost V 5 bases and J 0 bases; bases outside gene matches: 6. The germline gives CDR1 SGHTA, CDR2 FQGNSA. In DNA form, the CDR3 reads TGTGCCAGCAGCACGGGACAGGTTAGCTCCTACGAGCAGTACTTC. Its translation is CASSTGQVSSYEQYF.

This clonotype was picked up a small number of times. V is TRBV7-2 and J is TRBJ1-4; 8 bases are a match to TRBD1. CDR3 size: 18 residues. Unmatched junction bases numbered 11, after V lost 5 bases and J lost 0 bases. Germline lookup yields CDR1 SGHTA and CDR2 FQGNSA. CDR3: CASSPGQAVPATNEKLFF. The CDR3 region has the DNA TGTGCCAGCAGCCCGGGACAGGCCGTACCTGCAACTAATGAAAAACTGTTTTTT. The full variable domain, with the rest looked up from reference TRBV7-2 and TRBJ1-4, is GAGVSQSPSNKVTEKGKDVELRCDPISGHTALYWYRQSLGQGLEFLIYFQGNSAPDKSGLPSDRFSAERTGGSVSTLTIQRTQQEDSAVYLCASSPGQAVPATNEKLFFGSGTQLSVL.